These 18 T cell receptor beta chains were sequenced from one sample in a study of cytomegalovirus exposure and HLA in healthy donors. A multiplex PCR was run with 60 Vbeta primers and 13 Jbeta primers. Clones were sequenced by immunoSEQ multiplex PCR, and TCRdb holds only the in-frame ones, with some missing. The data contain around 150,000 clones, around 76% of them singletons. The source material was PBMCs. The receptors shown here come from a man between 18 and 29 years old in good health and CMV-seronegative.

This chain uses TRBV28 with TRBJ2-6, with TRBD2 matching over 7 bases. The CDR3 consists of 16 residues. Trimming removed 6 bases from V and 0 bases from J; junction bases left unmatched: 5. From germline, CDR1 is MDHEN and CDR2 SYDVKM. CDR3 amino acids: CASSEAGFSGANVLTF. In DNA, the CDR3 is TGTGCCAGCAGCGAAGCGGGATTCTCTGGGGCCAACGTCCTGACTTTC.

The chain has TRBV28 and TRBJ2-3; 10 nucleotides line up with TRBD1. The CDR3 length is 15 residues. The germline CDR1 and CDR2 sequences are MDHEN and SYDVKM. V was clipped by 8 bases and J by 9 bases; unmatched bases: 14. This CDR3 reads CASGVLTGGFQTQYF. Here the CDR3 DNA reads TGTGCCAGCGGTGTGTTGACAGGGGGCTTCCAGACGCAGTATTTT.

This chain links TRBV27 with TRBJ1-4, with D uncertain. The CDR3 loop spans 15 amino acids. Trimming removed 6 bases from V and 2 bases from J, with 13 bases in between. Germline CDR1 MNHEY, CDR2 SMNVEV (reference sequence). The CDR3 region is CASRPPGLTNEKLFF. CDR3 in DNA: TGTGCCAGCAGGCCCCCGGGTCTTACTAATGAAAAACTGTTTTTT.

This clone was counted a few times. The chain recombines TRBV4-1 with TRBJ2-4; TRBD2 aligns across 7 bases. The CDR3 totals 18 residues. V lost 2 bases to trimming and J lost 2 bases; unmatched junction nucleotides: 12. Germline V gene data show CDR1 as MGHRA and CDR2 as YSYEKL. CDR3 in amino acids: CASSQIIVGGGPKNIQYF. The CDR3 nucleotides are TGCGCCAGCAGCCAAATCATAGTAGGCGGGGGTCCCAAAAACATTCAGTACTTC.

J is TRBJ2-1 and V is TRBV4-1, with 12 bases identical to TRBD2. V lost 5 bases to trimming and J lost 4 bases; unmatched junction nucleotides: 3. Germline V gene lookup returns CDR1 MGHRA and CDR2 YSYEKL. The CDR3 is 15 amino acids. The DNA for the CDR3 is TGCGCCAGCAGCGAACTAGCGGGGGGATACAATGAGCAGTTCTTC. Translation gives CASSELAGGYNEQFF.

CDR3 sequence reads: CASGPGTAYEQYF. The CDR3 DNA reads TGCGCCAGTGGACCCGGGACAGCCTACGAGCAGTACTTC. The rearrangement joins TRBV10-1 to TRBJ2-7; 7 bases are a match to TRBD1. Looked up from germline, CDR1 is WNHNN and CDR2 is SYGVQD (reference sequence). The CDR3 has 13 residues. V lost 9 bases, J lost 2 bases, and 7 bases stayed unmatched.

The chain combines TRBV6-5 with TRBJ2-7; 7 nucleotides agree with TRBD1. The length of the CDR3 is 15 residues. V lost 6 bases, J lost 2 bases, and 10 bases stayed unmatched. Germline CDR1 reads MNHEY; CDR2 reads SVGAGI. CDR3 nucleotides: TGTGCCAGCAGCCTCCGGGACAGCAGTACCTACGAGCAGTACTTC. Its protein is CASSLRDSSTYEQYF.

This chain connects TRBV29-1 to TRBJ2-5, with TRBD2 matching 14 bases. The J call is uncertain, as TRBJ2-7 better fits the DNA end. Germline lookup yields CDR1 SQVTM and CDR2 ANQGSEA. CDR3 length: 19 amino acids. The CDR3 sequence is CSVGFSGTSGSEYPYEQYF. The DNA for the CDR3 is TGCAGCGTGGGATTCTCAGGGACTAGCGGGAGTGAGTACCCCTACGAGCAGTACTTC.

The V call is TRBV5-1, the J call TRBJ1-2, with TRBD1 matching over 7 bases. CDR3 length: 16 amino acids. V lost 5 bases and J lost 4; bases outside the gene matches: 14. The germline CDR1 and CDR2 sequences are SGHRS and YFSETQ. The CDR3, as DNA: TGCGCCAGCAGAGACGAGGGGGCGCGTAAGATCTATGGCTACACCTTC. As protein: CASRDEGARKIYGYTF.

The chain links TRBV29-1 to TRBJ1-1, with D unresolved. CDR1 and CDR2 (germline): SQVTM, ANQGSEA. V was cut by 3 bases and J by 0 bases, with 8 bases left in between. The CDR3 covers 13 residues. DNA of the CDR3: TGCAGCGTTGAGGGCGGGCTGAACACTGAAGCTTTCTTT. It translates to CSVEGGLNTEAFF.

The chain combines TRBV4-1 with TRBJ2-4; 12 bases agree with TRBD2. The CDR3 is 15 amino acids. The V gene end was trimmed by 8 bases and the J gene end by 8 bases; junction bases not matched to a gene: 10. Germline values: CDR1 MGHRA, CDR2 YSYEKL. The CDR3 region has the DNA TGCGCCAGCGGTAGACTAGCGGGAGAGGGAGACATTCAGTACTTC. Its protein is CASGRLAGEGDIQYF.

The CDR3 loop is CASSYDRGQLNTEAFF. In DNA form, the CDR3 reads TGCGCCAGCAGCTACGACAGGGGACAATTAAACACTGAAGCTTTCTTT. J is TRBJ1-1 and V is TRBV5-1; 8 bases are a match to TRBD1. The CDR3 is 16 residues long. With V trimmed by 3 bases and J by 2 bases, 9 bases remained unmatched. Germline V CDR1 and CDR2: SGHRS, YFSETQ.

As for this clone: This sample also contains other DNA sequences that code for the same CDR3. This rearrangement joins TRBV19 to TRBJ1-2; 8 bases are shared with TRBD1. CDR1 is LNHDA and CDR2 is SQIVND in the germline V gene (reference sequence). J gave up 6 bases and V 3 bases, and 3 bases lay outside the gene matches. There are 13 residues in the CDR3. CDR3 DNA: TGTGCCAGTAGTATCGGACAGGGTGATGGCTACACCTTC. The encoded protein is CASSIGQGDGYTF.

The J gene is TRBJ2-7, the V gene TRBV11-3, with D possibly TRBD2 on 6 matching bases. Germline V gene sequence: CDR1 SGHNT, CDR2 YENEEA. Trimming shortened V by 5 bases and J by 2 bases, and 13 bases separated the two germline ends. This CDR3 is built from 14 residues. CDR3 protein: CASSPGGRPYEQYF. The CDR3 nucleotides read TGTGCCAGCAGCCCCGGGGGTCGGCCCTACGAGCAGTACTTC. The full variable domain, its missing parts supplied by reference TRBV11-3 and TRBJ2-7, is EAGVVQSPRYKIIEKKQPVAFWCNPISGHNTLYWYLQNLGQGPELLIRYENEEAVDDSQLPKDRFSAERLKGVDSTLKIQPAELGDSAVYLCASSPGGRPYEQYFGPGTRLTVT.

This chain uses TRBV5-1 with TRBJ2-7, with 11 nucleotides matching TRBD2. The J segment lost 9 bases and the V segment lost 3 bases, leaving 14 bases of the junction unmatched. This CDR3 has 16 residues. Germline V lookup: CDR1 SGHRS, CDR2 YFSETQ. The CDR3 region has the DNA TGCGCCAGCAGCTACCAGGGGACTAGCGGAAATCGTGGGCAGTACTTC. As protein: CASSYQGTSGNRGQYF.

This clone turned up a few times. This chain links TRBV4-3 with TRBJ2-7, with 8 bases fitting TRBD1. Trimming removed 3 bases from V and 3 bases from J; junction bases left unmatched: 7. Germline loops: CDR1 LGHNA, CDR2 YSLEER. There are 15 residues in the CDR3. The CDR3 sequence: CASSHGQGEGYEQYF. The CDR3 DNA follows: TGCGCCAGCAGCCATGGACAGGGAGAGGGCTACGAGCAGTACTTC.

The V and J genes are TRBV28 and TRBJ2-5; a weak D match, TRBD1 (6 bases). This CDR3 is 15 amino acids long. Trimming took off 1 base at V and 5 bases at J, with 14 bases between the two ends. CDR1 and CDR2 from the germline V gene are MDHEN and SYDVKM. This CDR3 is CASSLSPGEWETQYF. CDR3 nucleotides: TGTGCCAGCAGTTTATCACCAGGGGAATGGGAGACCCAGTACTTC.

The V gene is TRBV5-4, the J gene TRBJ2-5, with 7 bases aligning to TRBD2. The J call is in doubt because the DNA end fits TRBJ2-7 better. CDR1 SGHNT and CDR2 YYREEE come from the germline V gene (reference sequence). The CDR3 runs to 15 residues. Here the CDR3 DNA reads TGTGCCAGCAGCCCTTCTGCGGGGGAGTCCTACGAGCAGTACTTC. This codes for CASSPSAGESYEQYF.